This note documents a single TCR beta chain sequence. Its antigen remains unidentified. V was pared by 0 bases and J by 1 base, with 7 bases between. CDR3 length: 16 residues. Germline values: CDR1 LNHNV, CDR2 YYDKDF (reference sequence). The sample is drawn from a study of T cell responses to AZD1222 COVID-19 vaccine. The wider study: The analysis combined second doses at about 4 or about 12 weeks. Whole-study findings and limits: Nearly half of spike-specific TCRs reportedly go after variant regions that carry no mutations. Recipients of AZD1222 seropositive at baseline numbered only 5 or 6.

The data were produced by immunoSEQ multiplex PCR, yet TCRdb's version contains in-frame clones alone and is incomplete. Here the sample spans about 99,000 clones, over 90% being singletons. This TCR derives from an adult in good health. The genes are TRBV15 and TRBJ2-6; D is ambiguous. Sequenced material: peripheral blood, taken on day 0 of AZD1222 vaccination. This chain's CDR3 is CATSRDKGSGANVLTF. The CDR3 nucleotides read TGTGCCACCAGCAGAGATAAAGGGTCTGGGGCCAACGTCCTGACTTTC.